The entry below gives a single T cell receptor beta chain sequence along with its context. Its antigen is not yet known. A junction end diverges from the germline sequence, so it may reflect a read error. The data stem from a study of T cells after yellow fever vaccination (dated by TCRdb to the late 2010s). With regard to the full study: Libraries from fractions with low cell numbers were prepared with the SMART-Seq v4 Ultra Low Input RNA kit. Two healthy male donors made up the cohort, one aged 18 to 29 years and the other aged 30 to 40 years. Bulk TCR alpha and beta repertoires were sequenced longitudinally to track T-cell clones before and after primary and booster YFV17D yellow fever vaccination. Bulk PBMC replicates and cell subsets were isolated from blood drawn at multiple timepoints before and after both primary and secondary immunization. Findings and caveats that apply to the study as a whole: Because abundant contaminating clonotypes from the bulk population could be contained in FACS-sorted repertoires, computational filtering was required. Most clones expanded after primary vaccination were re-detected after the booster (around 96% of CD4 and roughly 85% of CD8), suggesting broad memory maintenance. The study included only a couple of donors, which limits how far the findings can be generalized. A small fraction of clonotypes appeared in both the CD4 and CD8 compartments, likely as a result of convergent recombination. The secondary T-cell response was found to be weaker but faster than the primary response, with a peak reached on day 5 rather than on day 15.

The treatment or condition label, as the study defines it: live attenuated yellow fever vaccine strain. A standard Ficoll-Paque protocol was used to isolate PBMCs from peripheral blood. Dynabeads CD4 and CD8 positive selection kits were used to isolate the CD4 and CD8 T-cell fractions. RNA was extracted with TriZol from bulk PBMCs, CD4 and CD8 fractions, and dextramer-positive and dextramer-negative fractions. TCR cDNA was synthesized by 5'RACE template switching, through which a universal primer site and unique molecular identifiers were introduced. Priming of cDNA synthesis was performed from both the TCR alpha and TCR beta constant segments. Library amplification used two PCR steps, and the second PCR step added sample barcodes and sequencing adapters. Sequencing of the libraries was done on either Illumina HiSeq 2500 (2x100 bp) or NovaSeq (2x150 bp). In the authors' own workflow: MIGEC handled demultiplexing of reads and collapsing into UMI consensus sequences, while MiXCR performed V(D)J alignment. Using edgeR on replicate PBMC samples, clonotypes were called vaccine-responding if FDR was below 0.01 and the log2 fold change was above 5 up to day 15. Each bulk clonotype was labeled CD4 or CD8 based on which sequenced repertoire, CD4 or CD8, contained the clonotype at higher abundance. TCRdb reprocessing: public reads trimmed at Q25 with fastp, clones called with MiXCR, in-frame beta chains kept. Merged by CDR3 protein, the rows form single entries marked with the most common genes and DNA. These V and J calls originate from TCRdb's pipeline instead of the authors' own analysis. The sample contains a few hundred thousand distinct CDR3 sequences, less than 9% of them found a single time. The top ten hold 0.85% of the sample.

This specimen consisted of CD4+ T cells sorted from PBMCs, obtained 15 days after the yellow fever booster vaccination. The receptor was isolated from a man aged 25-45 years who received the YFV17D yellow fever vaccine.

CDR3 protein: CGSSSVGGYEQYF. The DNA is TGTGGCAGCAGTTCCGTGGGGGGCTACGAGCAGTACTTC. The rearranged segments are TRBV3-1 and TRBJ2-7; the D segment could be TRBD2, given 6 matching bases. CDR1 and CDR2 are drawn from the germline V gene (reference sequence): LGHDT, YNNKEL. Reading from cysteine to phenylalanine, the CDR3 counts 13 amino acids. Kept here is only the CDR3 DNA, which spans 39 bases and is read in frame from base 1.